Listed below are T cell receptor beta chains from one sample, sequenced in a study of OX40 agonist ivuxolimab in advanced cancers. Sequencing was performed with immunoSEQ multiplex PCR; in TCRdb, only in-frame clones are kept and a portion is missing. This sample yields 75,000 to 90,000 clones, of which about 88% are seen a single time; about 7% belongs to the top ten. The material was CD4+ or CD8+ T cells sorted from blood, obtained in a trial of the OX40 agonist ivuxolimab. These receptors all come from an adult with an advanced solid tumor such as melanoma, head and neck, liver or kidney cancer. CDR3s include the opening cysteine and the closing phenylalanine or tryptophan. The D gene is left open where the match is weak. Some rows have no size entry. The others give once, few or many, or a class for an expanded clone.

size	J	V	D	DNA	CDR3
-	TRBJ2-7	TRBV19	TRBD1	TGTGCCAGTAGTATAGGACAGGGCAACGAGCAGTACTTC	CASSIGQGNEQYF
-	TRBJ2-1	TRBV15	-	TGTGCCACCAGCAAAAACCGCGCGGGGAGGTCCTACAATGAGCAGTTCTTC	CATSKNRAGRSYNEQFF
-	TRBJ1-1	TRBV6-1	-	TGTGCCAGCAGTGAAGTAGAAGGGCGTGAAGCTTTCTTT	CASSEVEGREAFF
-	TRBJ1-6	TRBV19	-	TGTGCCAGTAGTATTCCGGATAATTTGAATTCACCCCTCCACTTT	CASSIPDNLNSPLHF
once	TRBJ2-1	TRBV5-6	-	TGTGCCAGCAGCTTCGGCTACTCCTACAATGAGCAGTTCTTC	CASSFGYSYNEQFF
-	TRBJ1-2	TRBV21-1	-	TGTGCCAGCGGCTTCCACAGGGGCCGCTACACCTTC	CASGFHRGRYTF
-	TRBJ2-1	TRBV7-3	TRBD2	TGTGCCAGCAGCTTGACTAGCGGGAGGTTCCATGAGCAGTTCTTC	CASSLTSGRFHEQFF
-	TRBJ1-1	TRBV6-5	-	TGTGCCAGCAGCCCTTTCCGGGACCTCCACGGCGCTTTCTTT	CASSPFRDLHGAFF
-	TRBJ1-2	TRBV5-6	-	TGTGCCAGCAGCTGGATCGGGATGAACTATGGCTACACCTTC	CASSWIGMNYGYTF
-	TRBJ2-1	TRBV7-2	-	TGTGCCAGCAGCTTTAAGGTGGGACGGAATGAGCAGTTCTTC	CASSFKVGRNEQFF
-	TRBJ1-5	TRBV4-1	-	TGCGCCAGCAGCCAAGTCGTTCGGGTTCAGCCCCAGCATTTT	CASSQVVRVQPQHF
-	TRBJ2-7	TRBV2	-	TGTGCCAGCAGTGAAGCATCTGGCGGGGCCCCTCCGTTCGCCTACGAGCAGTACTTC	CASSEASGGAPPFAYEQYF
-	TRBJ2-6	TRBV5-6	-	TGTGCCAGCAGCACTGACAGCGCATACTCTGGGGCCAACGTCCTGACTTTC	CASSTDSAYSGANVLTF
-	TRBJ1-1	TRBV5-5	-	TGTGCCAGCAGCTTACAAGGGGCTGGGTGGACTGAAGCTTTCTTT	CASSLQGAGWTEAFF
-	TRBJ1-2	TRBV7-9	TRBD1	TGTGCCAGCAGCCAAGATCAGGGGGTGGGGGACTATGGCTACACCTTC	CASSQDQGVGDYGYTF
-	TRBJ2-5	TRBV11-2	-	TGTGCCAGCAGCTTAGTAGAGTACCAAGAGACCCAGTACTTC	CASSLVEYQETQYF
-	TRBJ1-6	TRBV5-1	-	TGCGCCAGCAGCTTGAGGGTCGGTCGATCACCCCTCCACTTT	CASSLRVGRSPLHF
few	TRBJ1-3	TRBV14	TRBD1	TGTGCCAGCAGCCAACAGGACAGGGCTAGAGGAAACACCATATATTTT	CASSQQDRARGNTIYF
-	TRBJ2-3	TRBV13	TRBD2	TGTGCCAGCAGCTTAGCCAGCGGGGGACTGAATACGCAGTATTTT	CASSLASGGLNTQYF
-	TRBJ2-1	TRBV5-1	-	TGCGCCAGCAGCCGGGGGACGGGCTCCTACAATGAGCAGTTCTTC	CASSRGTGSYNEQFF
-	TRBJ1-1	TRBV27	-	TGTGCCAGCAGTTTATCCACACCCAGTAACACTGAAGCTTTCTTT	CASSLSTPSNTEAFF
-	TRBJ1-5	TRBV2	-	TGTGCCAGCAGGGTGGGCAGCTTCGGGCCCCAGCATTTT	CASRVGSFGPQHF
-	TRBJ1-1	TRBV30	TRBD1	TGTGCCTGGACACCGGGACAGGGGGTCACTGAAGCTTTCTTT	CAWTPGQGVTEAFF
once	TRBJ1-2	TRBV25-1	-	TGTGCCAGCAGTGAATGGAACAGCTACTATGGCTACACCTTC	CASSEWNSYYGYTF
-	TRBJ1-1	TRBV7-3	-	TGTGCCAGCAGCTTACAGGGCGCTGAAGCTTTCTTT	CASSLQGAEAFF
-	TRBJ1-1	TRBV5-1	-	TGCGCCAGCAGGGCCATGAACACTGAAGCTTTCTTT	CASRAMNTEAFF
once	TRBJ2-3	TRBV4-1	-	TGCGCCAGCAGCCAAGAGAGGGGCAGGGGACGAGACACAGATACGCAGTATTTT	CASSQERGRGRDTDTQYF
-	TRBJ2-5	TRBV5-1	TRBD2	TGCGCCAGCAGCCCCGGACTAGCGGGGGGGCCTGGGCAAGAGACCCAGTACTTC	CASSPGLAGGPGQETQYF
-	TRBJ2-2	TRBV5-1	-	TGCGCCAGCAGCCCGGGGGTCAACACCGGGGAGCTGTTTTTT	CASSPGVNTGELFF
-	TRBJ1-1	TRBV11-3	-	TGTGCCAGCAGGTCCACCGGGTCCACCGCCTCTGAAGCTTTCTTT	CASRSTGSTASEAFF
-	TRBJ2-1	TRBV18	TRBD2	TGTGCCAGCTCACCAAAGCGGGAGGACAATGAGCAGTTCTTC	CASSPKREDNEQFF
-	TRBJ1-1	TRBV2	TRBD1	TGTGCCAGCAGTGAAGCGCGAGGAAACAGGGGTACCAAAGCTTTCTTT	CASSEARGNRGTKAFF
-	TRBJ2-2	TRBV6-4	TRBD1	TGTGCCAGCAGGAGGGGGCTGGGAACCGGGGAGCTGTTTTTT	CASRRGLGTGELFF
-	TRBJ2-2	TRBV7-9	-	TGTGCCAGCAGCTTTTCGACCGGGGAGCTGTTTTTT	CASSFSTGELFF
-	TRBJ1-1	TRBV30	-	TGTGCCTGGCAGAGGTCAACTGGGACTGAAGCTTTCTTT	CAWQRSTGTEAFF
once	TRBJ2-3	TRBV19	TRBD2	TGTGCCAGTAGTAGCGGGAGTCAGACAGATACGCAGTATTTT	CASSSGSQTDTQYF
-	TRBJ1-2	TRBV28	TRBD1	TGTGCCAGTTTCCCAGGGGGGGCGGGAGGCTACACCTTC	CASFPGGAGGYTF
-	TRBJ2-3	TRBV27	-	TGTGCCAGCAGTCCCAGGGGCACAGATACGCAGTATTTT	CASSPRGTDTQYF
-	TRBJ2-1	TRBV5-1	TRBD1	TGCGCCAGCAGGGATGGGTGGGGGACAGACAATGAGCAGTTCTTC	CASRDGWGTDNEQFF
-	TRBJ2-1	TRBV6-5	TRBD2	TGTGCCAGCAGCCCGGGACTAGCGGGGATTAATGAGCAGTTCTTC	CASSPGLAGINEQFF
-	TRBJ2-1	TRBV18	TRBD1	TGTGCCAGCTCACCCCGGGACAGGGGATACAATGAGCAGTTCTTC	CASSPRDRGYNEQFF
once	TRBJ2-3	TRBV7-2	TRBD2	TGTGCCAGCAGCTTACCGCCCGGGGGGGGACTGCACACAGATACGCAGTATTTT	CASSLPPGGGLHTDTQYF
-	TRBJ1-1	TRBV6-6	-	TGTGCCAGCAGTCGACAGGAAGGGGGTGAAGCTTTCTTT	CASSRQEGGEAFF
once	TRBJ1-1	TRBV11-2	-	TGTGCCAGCAGCCCTGGCTTGACAGAGAACACTGAAGCTTTCTTT	CASSPGLTENTEAFF
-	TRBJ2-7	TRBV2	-	TGTGCCAGCAGTGGTCTGGTGGCAGGGGAACATCGGTACGAGCAGTACTTC	CASSGLVAGEHRYEQYF
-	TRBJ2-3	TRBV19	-	TGTGCCAGCGGGCAGGGGCGTAAAGATACGCAGTATTTT	CASGQGRKDTQYF
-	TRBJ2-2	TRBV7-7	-	TGTGCTAGCAGCTCACAGCGGAGCGCGAACACCGGGGAGCTGTTTTTT	CASSSQRSANTGELFF
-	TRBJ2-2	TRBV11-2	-	TGTGCCAGCAGCAACCAACTCCTCACCGGGGAGCTGTTTTTT	CASSNQLLTGELFF
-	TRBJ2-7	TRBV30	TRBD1	TGTGCCTGGAGGAGACAGGGGGATAGGTACGAGCAGTACTTC	CAWRRQGDRYEQYF
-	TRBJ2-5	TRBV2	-	TGTGCCAGCAAACGGGATCGGGAGCAGTACTTC	CASKRDREQYF
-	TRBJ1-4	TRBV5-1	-	TGCGCCAGCAGCCAACAGTCTAATGAAAAACTGTTTTTT	CASSQQSNEKLFF
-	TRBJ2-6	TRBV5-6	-	TGTGCCAGCAGCTTGTACTTAGGATCTGGGGCCAACGTCCTGACTTTC	CASSLYLGSGANVLTF
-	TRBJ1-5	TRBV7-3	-	TGTGCCAGCAGCTTAAGCGGACAGCTCAATCAGCCCCAGCATTTT	CASSLSGQLNQPQHF
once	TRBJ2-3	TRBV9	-	TGTGCCAGCAGCGTAGACTTAGATACGCAGTATTTT	CASSVDLDTQYF
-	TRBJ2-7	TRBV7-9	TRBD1	TGTGCCAGCAGCCCCGGGACAGGGGGCCAGTACGAGCAGTACTTC	CASSPGTGGQYEQYF
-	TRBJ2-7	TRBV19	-	TGTGCCAGTAGTCCTAACCGAGGGACTCCGGGCGAGCAGTACTTC	CASSPNRGTPGEQYF
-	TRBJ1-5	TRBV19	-	TGTGCCAGTAGTATACAGCTCAATCAGCCCCAGCATTTT	CASSIQLNQPQHF
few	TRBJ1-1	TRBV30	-	TGTGCCTGGAACCTCGGAGTGGGCACTGAAGCTTTCTTT	CAWNLGVGTEAFF
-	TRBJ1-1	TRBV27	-	TGTGCCAGCAGCTTTCGACGGCCGAACACTGAAGCTTTCTTT	CASSFRRPNTEAFF
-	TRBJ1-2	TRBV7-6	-	TGTGCCAGCAGCTTGGGGACGGAATCCTATGGCTACACCTTC	CASSLGTESYGYTF